This T cell receptor beta chain was found in a study of shared clonotypes between healthy human individuals. Method: immunoSEQ multiplex PCR; TCRdb's copy keeps in-frame clones and lacks some. The data hold some 1.5 million clones, with approximately 96% observed a single time. V lost 4 bases, J lost 5 bases, and 16 bases stayed unmatched. The CDR3 spans 17 residues. Germline V gene data show CDR1 as SGDLS and CDR2 as YYNGEE. The chain links TRBV9 to TRBJ2-7; 9 positions agree with TRBD2. The sample was naive CD4+ T cells sorted from blood. The subset was: CD45RA+ positively selected. The sequence came from a man between 25 and 39 years old in good health. CDR3: CASSPRNGAGGFNEQYF. CDR3 DNA: TGTGCCAGCAGCCCCCGGAATGGGGCGGGAGGGTTCAACGAGCAGTACTTC.